The 9 T cell receptor beta chains below were found in one sample sequenced in a study of T-cell reconstitution after alpha-beta-depleted transplantation in children. Study results and caveats: One year after transplant, T-cell counts and diversity came mostly from newly produced T cells.

Using unique molecular identifiers, the investigators prepared the TCRbeta library. TCRdb redid the calling of the PCR reads with MiXCR, one entry per CDR3 protein. The sample records 250,000 to 300,000 distinct CDR3 sequences, about 7.3% being singletons. Their specific antigens are unknown. Source: peripheral blood, taken 360 days after TCRalphabeta/CD19-depleted stem cell transplant. The receptors were sampled from a female patient aged 2 to 10 who had a stem cell transplant for Fanconi anemia, so the T cells may come from the graft donor.

This clonotype was detected many times. The chain carries TRBV20-1 and TRBJ2-7; 7 positions agree with TRBD1. The V gene's germline CDR1 is DFQATT and CDR2 SNEGSKA (reference sequence). Trimming took 3 bases from V and 6 from J; bases not matched to a gene: 5. The CDR3 length is 12 residues. The CDR3 is CSASRQGSEQYF. The CDR3 DNA reads as TGCAGTGCTAGCCGACAGGGATCCGAGCAGTACTTC.

This clonotype was found a few times. The chain is built from TRBV29-1 and TRBJ1-1; D uncertain. The V end lost 0 bases, the J end lost 2 bases, and 10 bases lay between the germline ends. Germline CDR1 SQVTM, CDR2 ANQGSEA. CDR3 length equals 14 residues. CDR3 residues: CSVEERRSNTEAFF. Here the CDR3 DNA reads TGCAGCGTTGAAGAACGGCGGAGTAACACTGAAGCTTTCTTT.

This clonotype was counted at least ten times. The chain has TRBV6-1 and TRBJ2-7, with a weak D call TRBD1 (6 bases). V shed 6 bases and J shed 0 bases, with 9 bases lying between them. The germline gives CDR1 MNHNS, CDR2 SASEGT. The CDR3 length is 13 residues. CDR3 in amino acids: CASSGQSSYEQYF. CDR3 coding DNA: TGTGCCAGCAGCGGACAGTCCTCCTACGAGCAGTACTTC.

This clonotype occurred a few times. The chain carries TRBV9 and TRBJ2-2; the D gene is possibly TRBD1 (6 bases). V shed 5 bases and J shed 3 bases, with 11 bases lying between them. The CDR3 has 14 amino acids. From germline, CDR1 is SGDLS and CDR2 YYNGEE. CDR3 amino acids: CASSQGRHTGELFF. CDR3 coding DNA: TGTGCCAGCAGTCAGGGGCGGCACACCGGGGAGCTGTTTTTT.

This clonotype was seen more than once but under ten times. This rearrangement joins TRBV6-1 to TRBJ1-2; D not certain. In germline, CDR1 is MNHNS, CDR2 SASEGT. V lost 9 bases, J lost 4 bases, and 18 bases lay in between. The CDR3 has 14 amino acids. The CDR3 loop is CARGGRPQGYGYTF. DNA for the CDR3: TGTGCCAGGGGAGGACGGCCACAAGGCTATGGCTACACCTTC.

Many counts were recorded for this clonotype. This chain uses TRBV6-2 or TRBV6-3 with TRBJ1-2, with no clear D. The CDR3 covers 13 residues. CDR1 and CDR2 from the germline V gene are MNHEY and SVGEGT. V was shortened by 7 bases and J by 4 bases, with 13 bases between the two germline ends. CDR3 nucleotide sequence: TGTGCCAGCACCCTAGGACGGACCTATGGCTACACCTTC. It is translated as CASTLGRTYGYTF.

This clonotype was detected ten times or more. The chain employs TRBV12-3 or TRBV12-4 and TRBJ2-3; unclear D gene. The CDR3 has 16 residues. V was shortened by 0 bases and J by 2 bases, with 12 bases between the two germline ends. The CDR3 DNA reads TGTGCCAGCAGTTTAGCGCGGCTGGAGTTCACAGATACGCAGTATTTT. It yields the protein CASSLARLEFTDTQYF.

In its sample, this clonotype was seen many times. The rearrangement uses TRBV29-1 and TRBJ1-1; D ambiguous. This CDR3 has 15 residues. V shed 2 bases and J shed 4 bases, with 17 bases lying between them. The germline V gene has CDR1 SQVTM and CDR2 ANQGSEA. The CDR3 sequence is CSVETWGPPGTEAFF. DNA of the CDR3: TGCAGCGTTGAAACGTGGGGTCCGCCGGGCACTGAAGCTTTCTTT.

This clonotype was counted only a few times. The chain links TRBV4-3 to TRBJ1-6; a weak D match, TRBD1 (6 bases). The germline V gene has CDR1 LGHNA and CDR2 YSLEER. Trimming stripped 1 base from V and 9 bases from J, with 13 bases between. The length of the CDR3 is 15 residues. For the CDR3, the DNA is TGCGCCAGCAGCCAAGGGGTAGGGGGATTTTCACCCCTCCACTTT. This encodes CASSQGVGGFSPLHF.